This T cell receptor (beta chain) was obtained from a study of T cell repertoires in cytomegalovirus infection. Overall study: Indications of both CMV infection and matching HLA type were provided by public TCR beta signatures.

With 5 bases clipped from V and 5 bases from J, the junction kept 8 bases outside the gene matches. CDR1 and CDR2 from the germline V gene are DFQATT and SNEGSKA (reference sequence). This CDR3 comprises 15 residues. Each CDR3 protein is one row after TCRdb ran MiXCR on the reads. The sample has hundreds of thousands of distinct CDR3 sequences, under 20% seen once. This TCR was recovered from a human donor in good health (CMV status not recorded). Some clones in this sample may be carry-over from other donors' samples. The V gene is TRBV20-1, the J gene TRBJ2-5; 13 bases agree with TRBD2. The sample consisted of PBMCs. The CDR3 nucleotides are TGCAGTGCTTCTTCGGGACTAGCGGGGTCTGAGACCCAGTACTTC. Protein sequence: CSASSGLAGSETQYF.